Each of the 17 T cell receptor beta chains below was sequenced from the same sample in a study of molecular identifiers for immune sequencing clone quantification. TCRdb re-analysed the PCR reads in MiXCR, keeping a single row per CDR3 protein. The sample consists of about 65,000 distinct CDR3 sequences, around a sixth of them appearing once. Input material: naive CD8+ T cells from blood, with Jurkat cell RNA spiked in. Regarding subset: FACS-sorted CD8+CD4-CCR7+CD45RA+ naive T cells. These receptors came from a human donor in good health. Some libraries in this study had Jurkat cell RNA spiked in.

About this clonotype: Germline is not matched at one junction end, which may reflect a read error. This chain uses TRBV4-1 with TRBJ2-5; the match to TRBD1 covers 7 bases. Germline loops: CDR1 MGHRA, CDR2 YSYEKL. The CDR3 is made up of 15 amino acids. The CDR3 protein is CASGHVGGSQETQYF. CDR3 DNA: TGCGCCAGCGGCCACGTAGGGGGCAGTCAAGAGACCCAGTACTTC.

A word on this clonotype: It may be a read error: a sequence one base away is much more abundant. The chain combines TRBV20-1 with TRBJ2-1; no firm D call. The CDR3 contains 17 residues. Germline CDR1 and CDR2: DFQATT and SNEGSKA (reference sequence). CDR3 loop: CSARDPFAESAYNGQFF. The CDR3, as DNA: TGCAGTGCTAGAGATCCTTTTGCGGAAAGTGCATACAATGGGCAGTTCTTC.

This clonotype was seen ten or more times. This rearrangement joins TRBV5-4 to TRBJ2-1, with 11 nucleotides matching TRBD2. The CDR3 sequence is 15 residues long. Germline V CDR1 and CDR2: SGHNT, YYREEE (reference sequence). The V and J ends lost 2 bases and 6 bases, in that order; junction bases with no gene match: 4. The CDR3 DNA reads TGTGCCAGCAGCTTTAGCGGGAGGGCCGTCAATGAGCAGTTCTTC. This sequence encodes CASSFSGRAVNEQFF.

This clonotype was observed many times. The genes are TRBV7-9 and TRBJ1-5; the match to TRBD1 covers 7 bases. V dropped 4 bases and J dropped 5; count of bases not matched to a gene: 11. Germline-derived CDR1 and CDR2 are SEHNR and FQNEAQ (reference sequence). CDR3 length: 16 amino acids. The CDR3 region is CASSSTYTGAHQPQHF. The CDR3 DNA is TGTGCCAGCAGCTCAACCTACACAGGGGCCCATCAGCCCCAGCATTTT.

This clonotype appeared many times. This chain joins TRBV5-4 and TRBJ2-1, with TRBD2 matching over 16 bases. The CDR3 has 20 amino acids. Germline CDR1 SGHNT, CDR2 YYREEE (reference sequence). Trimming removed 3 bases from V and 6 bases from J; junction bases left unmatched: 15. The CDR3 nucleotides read TGTGCCAGCAGCTGGGGTCCCGGGACTAGCGGGAGGGATCCATCCAATGAGCAGTTCTTC. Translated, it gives CASSWGPGTSGRDPSNEQFF.

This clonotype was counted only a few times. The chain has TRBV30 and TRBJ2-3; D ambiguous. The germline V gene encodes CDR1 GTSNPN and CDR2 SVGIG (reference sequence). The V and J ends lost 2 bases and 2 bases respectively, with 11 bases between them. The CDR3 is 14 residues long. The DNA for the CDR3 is TGTGCCTGGAGTACACGGGCCGACACAGATACGCAGTATTTT. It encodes CAWSTRADTDTQYF.

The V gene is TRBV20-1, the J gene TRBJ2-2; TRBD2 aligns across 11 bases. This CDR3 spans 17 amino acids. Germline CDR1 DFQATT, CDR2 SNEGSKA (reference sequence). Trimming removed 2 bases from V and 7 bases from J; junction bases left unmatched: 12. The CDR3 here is CSARLQTSGALSGELFF. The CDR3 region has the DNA TGCAGTGCTAGACTTCAGACTAGCGGGGCTCTCAGCGGGGAGCTGTTTTTT.

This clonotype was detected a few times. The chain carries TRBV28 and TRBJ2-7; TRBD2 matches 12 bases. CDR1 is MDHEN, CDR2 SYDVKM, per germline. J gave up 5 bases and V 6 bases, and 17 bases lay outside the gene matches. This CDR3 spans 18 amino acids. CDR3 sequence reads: CASSTQNSRLAGVHEQYF. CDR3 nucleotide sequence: TGTGCCAGCAGCACCCAAAATAGCAGACTAGCGGGAGTCCACGAGCAGTACTTC.

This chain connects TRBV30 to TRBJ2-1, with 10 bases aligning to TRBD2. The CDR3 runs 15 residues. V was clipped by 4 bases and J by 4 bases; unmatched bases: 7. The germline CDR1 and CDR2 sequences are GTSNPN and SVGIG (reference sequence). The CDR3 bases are TGTGCCTGGACCCCCTTACTAGCGGGATACAATGAGCAGTTCTTC. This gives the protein CAWTPLLAGYNEQFF.

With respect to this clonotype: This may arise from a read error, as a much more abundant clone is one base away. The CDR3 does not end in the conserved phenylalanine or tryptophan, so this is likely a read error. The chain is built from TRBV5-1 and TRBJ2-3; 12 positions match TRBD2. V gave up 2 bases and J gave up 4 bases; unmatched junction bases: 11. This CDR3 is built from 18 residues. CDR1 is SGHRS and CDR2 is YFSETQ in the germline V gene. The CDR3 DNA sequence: TGCGCCAGCAGCTTTTCTAGCGGGAGGGCCCTCGAGGCAGATACGCAGTATCTT. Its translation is CASSFSSGRALEADTQYL.

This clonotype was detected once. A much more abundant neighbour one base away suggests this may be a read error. In nucleotides, the CDR3 is TGCGCCAGCAGCTTGGCCTGCGAGACCCAGTACTTC. As protein: CASSLACETQYF. This sequence joins TRBV5-1 and TRBJ2-5; D ambiguous. Per germline, CDR1 SGHRS and CDR2 YFSETQ. V was trimmed by 0 bases and J by 5 bases, leaving 5 bases between them. This CDR3 is built from 12 residues.

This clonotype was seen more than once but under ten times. CDR3 region: CASSLEGIGELFF. DNA of the CDR3: TGTGCCAGCAGTTTAGAGGGTATCGGGGAGCTGTTTTTT. The rearrangement uses TRBV28 and TRBJ2-2; tentative D call: TRBD2 (5 bases). This CDR3 contains 13 residues. The germline V gene has CDR1 MDHEN and CDR2 SYDVKM. V shed 2 bases and J shed 7 bases, with 8 bases lying between them.

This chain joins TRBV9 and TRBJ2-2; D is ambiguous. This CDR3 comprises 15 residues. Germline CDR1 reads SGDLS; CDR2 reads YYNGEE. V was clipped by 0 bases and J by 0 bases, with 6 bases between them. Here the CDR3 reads CASSVEGSNTGELFF. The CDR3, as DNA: TGTGCCAGCAGCGTAGAGGGATCGAACACCGGGGAGCTGTTTTTT.

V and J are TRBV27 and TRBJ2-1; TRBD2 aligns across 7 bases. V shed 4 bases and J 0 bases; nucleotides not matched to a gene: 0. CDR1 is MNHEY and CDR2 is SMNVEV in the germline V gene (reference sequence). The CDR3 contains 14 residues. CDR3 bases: TGTGCCAGCAGTTGGGGGGGCTCCTACAATGAGCAGTTCTTC. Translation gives CASSWGGSYNEQFF.

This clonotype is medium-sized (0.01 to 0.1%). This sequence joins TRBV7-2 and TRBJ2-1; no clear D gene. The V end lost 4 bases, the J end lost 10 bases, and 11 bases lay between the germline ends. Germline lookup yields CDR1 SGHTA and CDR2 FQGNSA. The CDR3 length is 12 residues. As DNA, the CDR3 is TGTGCCAGCAGCTCCCTCGCGCCCGAGCAGTTCTTC. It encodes CASSSLAPEQFF.

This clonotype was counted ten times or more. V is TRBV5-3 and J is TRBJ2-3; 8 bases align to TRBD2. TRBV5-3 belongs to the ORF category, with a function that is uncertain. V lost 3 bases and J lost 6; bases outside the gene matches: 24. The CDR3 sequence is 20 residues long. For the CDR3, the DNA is TGTGCCAGAAGCTCCCCTCGGGGCAGCGGGAGACTGATTCATCGGGATACGCAGTATTTT. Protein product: CARSSPRGSGRLIHRDTQYF.

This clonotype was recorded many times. The CDR3 is CASSLAANYGYTF. The CDR3 DNA reads as TGTGCCAGCAGTTTGGCAGCTAACTATGGCTACACCTTC. This chain links TRBV12-3 or TRBV12-4 with TRBJ1-2; D is uncertain. The length of the CDR3 is 13 residues. Trimming stripped 3 bases from V and 0 bases from J, with 5 bases between.